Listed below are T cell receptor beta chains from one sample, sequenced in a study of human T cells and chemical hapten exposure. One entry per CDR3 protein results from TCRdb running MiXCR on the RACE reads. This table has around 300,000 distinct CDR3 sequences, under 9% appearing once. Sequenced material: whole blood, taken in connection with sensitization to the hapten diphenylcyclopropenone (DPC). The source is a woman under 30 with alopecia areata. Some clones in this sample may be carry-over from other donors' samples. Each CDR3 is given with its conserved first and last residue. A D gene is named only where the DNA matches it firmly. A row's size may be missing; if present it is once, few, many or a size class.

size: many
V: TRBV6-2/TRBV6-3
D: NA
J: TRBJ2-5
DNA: TGTGCCAGCAGTAGGGCGGGGGCCCAAATGGAGACCCAGTACTTC
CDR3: CASSRAGAQMETQYF

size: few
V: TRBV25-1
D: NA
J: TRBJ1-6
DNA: TGTGCCAGCAGTGACGGTTCACCCCTCCACTTT
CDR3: CASSDGSPLHF

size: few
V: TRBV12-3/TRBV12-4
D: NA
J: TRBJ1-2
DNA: TGTGCCAGCAGCCGAGACGTGGCCGCTAACTATGGCTACACCTTC
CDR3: CASSRDVAANYGYTF

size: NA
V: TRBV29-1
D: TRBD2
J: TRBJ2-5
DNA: TGCAGCGCCATGAGCGGGGTAGGGACCCAGTACTTC
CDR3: CSAMSGVGTQYF

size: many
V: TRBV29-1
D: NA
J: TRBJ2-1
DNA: TGCAGCGTTGAGTGGGTTCACAGCTACAATGAGCAGTTCTTC
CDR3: CSVEWVHSYNEQFF

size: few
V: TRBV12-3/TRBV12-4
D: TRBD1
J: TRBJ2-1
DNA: TGTGCCAGCTTACAGGGGTCCTCCTCCTACAATGAGCAGTTCTTC
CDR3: CASLQGSSSYNEQFF

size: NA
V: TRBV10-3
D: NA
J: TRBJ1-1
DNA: TGTGCCATCAGTGAGACTACCCGTCGGGGTGACGCTTTCTTT
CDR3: CAISETTRRGDAFF

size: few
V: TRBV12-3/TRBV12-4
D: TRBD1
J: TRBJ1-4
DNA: TGTGCCAGCAGCCTCCGTCGGACAGGGAGGAGTGAAAAACTGTTTTTT
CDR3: CASSLRRTGRSEKLFF

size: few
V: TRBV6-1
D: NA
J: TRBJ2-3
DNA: TGTGCCAGCAGTGAAGGACAGGGACTCACAGATACGCAGTATTTT
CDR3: CASSEGQGLTDTQYF

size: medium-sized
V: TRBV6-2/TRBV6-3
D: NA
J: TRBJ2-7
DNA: TGTGCCAGCAGTTACGGAGGGGAGCAGTACTTC
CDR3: CASSYGGEQYF

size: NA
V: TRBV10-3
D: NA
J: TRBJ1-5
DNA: TGTGCCATCACTCCGGGTTCTAGGATTCAGCCCCAGCATTTT
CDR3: CAITPGSRIQPQHF

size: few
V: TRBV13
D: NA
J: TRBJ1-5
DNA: TGTGCCAGCAGCTTAGGCTCTCGCAGCCAGCGCAATCAGCCCCAGCATTTT
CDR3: CASSLGSRSQRNQPQHF

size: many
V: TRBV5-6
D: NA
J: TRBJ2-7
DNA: TGTGCCAGCAGCTTCGTGGCTAACGAGCAGTACTTC
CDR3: CASSFVANEQYF

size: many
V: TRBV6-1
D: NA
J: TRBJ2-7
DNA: TGTGCCAGCAGTGGAAGAGGGGCTGGCTACGAGCAGTACTTC
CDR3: CASSGRGAGYEQYF

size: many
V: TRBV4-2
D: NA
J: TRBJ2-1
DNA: TGTGCCAGCAGCCAAGGGTTGACAGGCAATGAGCAGTTCTTC
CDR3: CASSQGLTGNEQFF

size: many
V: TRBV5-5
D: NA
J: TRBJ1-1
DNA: TGTGCCAGCAGCCATACCGGGACCGGCGATTTGATGAACACTGAAGCTTTCTTT
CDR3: CASSHTGTGDLMNTEAFF

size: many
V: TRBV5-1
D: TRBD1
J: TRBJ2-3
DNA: TGCGCCAGCAGCCCGGGACAGGAGACAGATACGCAGTATTTT
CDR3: CASSPGQETDTQYF

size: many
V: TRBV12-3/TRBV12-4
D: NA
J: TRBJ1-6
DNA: TGTGCCAGCAGTTTACCAGGCGGGGGTTCACCCCTCCACTTT
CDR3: CASSLPGGGSPLHF

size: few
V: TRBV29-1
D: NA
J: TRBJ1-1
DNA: TGCAGCGTTACGATGAACACTGAAGCTTTCTTT
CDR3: CSVTMNTEAFF

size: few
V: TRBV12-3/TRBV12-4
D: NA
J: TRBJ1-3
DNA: TGTGCCAGCAGCCCACCAGCCTCTGGAAACACCATATATTTT
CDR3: CASSPPASGNTIYF

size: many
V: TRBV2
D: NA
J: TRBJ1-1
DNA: TGTGCCAGCACCTCGTTAGGACTAAACACTGAAGCTTTCTTT
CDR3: CASTSLGLNTEAFF

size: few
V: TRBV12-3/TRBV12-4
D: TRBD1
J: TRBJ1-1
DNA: TGTGCCAGCAGCCCGGGACAGGGGACGGCCACTGAAGCTTTCTTT
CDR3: CASSPGQGTATEAFF

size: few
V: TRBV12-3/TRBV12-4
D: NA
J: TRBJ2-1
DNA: TGTGCCAGCTCACCTCGTGTAGGGGTGTATAATGAGCAGTTCTTC
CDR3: CASSPRVGVYNEQFF

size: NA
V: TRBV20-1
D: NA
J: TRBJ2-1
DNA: TGCAGTGCTCCGGGTCAAGGTACAAGGGGGCAGTTCTTC
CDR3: CSAPGQGTRGQFF

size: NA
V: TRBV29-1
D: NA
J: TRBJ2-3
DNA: TGCAGCGTTGAAGAGGAGGACTGGCCTAGCACAGATACGCAGTATTTT
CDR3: CSVEEEDWPSTDTQYF

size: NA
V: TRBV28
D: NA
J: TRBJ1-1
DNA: TGTGCCAGCAGTTTAAGAACCCCCAGGGCGGACTGGACTGAAGCTTTCTTT
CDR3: CASSLRTPRADWTEAFF

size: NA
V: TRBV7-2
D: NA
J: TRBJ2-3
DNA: TGTGCCAGCAGATTTGGAGGGAGTGATACGCAGTATTTT
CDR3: CASRFGGSDTQYF

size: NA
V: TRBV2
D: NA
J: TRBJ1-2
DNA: TGTGCCAGCAGTGATAAGGGGTATAACTATGGCTACACCTTC
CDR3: CASSDKGYNYGYTF

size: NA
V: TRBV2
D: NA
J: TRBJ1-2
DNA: TGTGCCAGCAGTTGGACAGAGACTAACTATGGCTACACCTTC
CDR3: CASSWTETNYGYTF

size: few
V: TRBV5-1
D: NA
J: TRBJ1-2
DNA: TGCGCCAGCAGCTTGGAAGGGGACGATAACTATGGCTACACCTTC
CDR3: CASSLEGDDNYGYTF

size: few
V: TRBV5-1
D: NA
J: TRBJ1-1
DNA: TGCGCCAGCAGCGCGACAGGAAACCTTATCGAAGCTTTCTTT
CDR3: CASSATGNLIEAFF

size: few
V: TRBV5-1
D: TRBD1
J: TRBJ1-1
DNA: TGCGCCAGCAGCTTGATGGGACAGGGGGCGTTGGCTGAAGCTTTCTTT
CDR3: CASSLMGQGALAEAFF

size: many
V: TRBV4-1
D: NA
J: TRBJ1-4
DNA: TGCGCCAGCAGCCGTCTTGGCGGGGATGAAAAACTGTTTTTT
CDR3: CASSRLGGDEKLFF

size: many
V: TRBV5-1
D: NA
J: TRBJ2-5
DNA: TGCGCCAGCAGCTTGGCCCCGACTGACCAGTACTTC
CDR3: CASSLAPTDQYF

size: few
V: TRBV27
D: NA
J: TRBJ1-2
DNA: TGTGCCAGCAGTTTTGGCAGCAACTATGGCTACACCTTC
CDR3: CASSFGSNYGYTF

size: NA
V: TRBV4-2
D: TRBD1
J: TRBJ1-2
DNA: TGTGCCAGCAGCCAAAGGGACAGAGTCTTCGATGGCTACACCTTC
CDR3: CASSQRDRVFDGYTF

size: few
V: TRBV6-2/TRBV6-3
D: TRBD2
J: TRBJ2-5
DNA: TGTGCCAGCAGTTGGCGGGGGGCGGAAGAGACCCAGTACTTC
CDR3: CASSWRGAEETQYF

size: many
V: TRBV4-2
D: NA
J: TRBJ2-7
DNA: TGTGCCAGCAGCCCCACCTCACAGAATTATTACGAGCAGTACTTC
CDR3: CASSPTSQNYYEQYF

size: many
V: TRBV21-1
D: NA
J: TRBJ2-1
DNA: TGTGCCAGCAGCAAAGGGGAGTTCTTC
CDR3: CASSKGEFF

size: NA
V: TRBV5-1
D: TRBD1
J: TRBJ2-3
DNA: TGCGCCAGCACTAGACTGGGACAGTACACAGATACGCAGTATTTT
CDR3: CASTRLGQYTDTQYF

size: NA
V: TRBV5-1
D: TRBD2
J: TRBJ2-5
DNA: TGCGCCAGCAGCCCGGAGGTAGCGGGAAAAGAGACCCAGTACTTC
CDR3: CASSPEVAGKETQYF

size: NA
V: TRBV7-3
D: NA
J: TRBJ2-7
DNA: TGTGCCAGCAGCTTAACGGCAGGGGCTGCCTACGAGCAGTACTTC
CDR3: CASSLTAGAAYEQYF

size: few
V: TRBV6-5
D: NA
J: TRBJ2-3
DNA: TGTGCCAGCAGTTACTCGCCAGGGGGAGGAGATACGCAGTATTTT
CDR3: CASSYSPGGGDTQYF

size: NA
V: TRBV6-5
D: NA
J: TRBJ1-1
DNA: TGTGCCAGCAGTTACCAGGGTTCAGCTTTCTTT
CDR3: CASSYQGSAFF

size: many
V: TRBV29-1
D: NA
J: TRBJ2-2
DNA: TGCAGCGTTATTGAGACAGGGAACACCGGGGAGCTGTTTTTT
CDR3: CSVIETGNTGELFF

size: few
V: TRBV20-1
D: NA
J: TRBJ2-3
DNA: TGCAGTGCCCGGGGCCGGGCAAGCTCCTCCAATACGCAGTATTTT
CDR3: CSARGRASSSNTQYF

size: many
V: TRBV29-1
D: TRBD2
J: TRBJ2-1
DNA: TGCAGCGGGGGAGGGAGGGCCTACAATGAGCAGTTCTTC
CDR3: CSGGGRAYNEQFF

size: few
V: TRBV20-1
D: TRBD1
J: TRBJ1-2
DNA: TGCAGTGCGAGAACGACAGGGTTTATTTATGGCTACACCTTC
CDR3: CSARTTGFIYGYTF

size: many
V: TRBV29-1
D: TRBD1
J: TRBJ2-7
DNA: TGCAGCGTTGAAAACAGGGGGAGAAGCTACGAGCAGTACTTC
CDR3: CSVENRGRSYEQYF

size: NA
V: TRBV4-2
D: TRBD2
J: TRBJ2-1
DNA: TGTGCCAGCAGCCAAGATCTTCCTAGCGGGGTTTTGGGCTATGAGCAGTTCTTC
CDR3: CASSQDLPSGVLGYEQFF

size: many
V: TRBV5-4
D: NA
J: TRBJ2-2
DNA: TGTGCCAGCAGCTTGGTGGGGACCACCGGGGAGCTGTTTTTT
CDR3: CASSLVGTTGELFF

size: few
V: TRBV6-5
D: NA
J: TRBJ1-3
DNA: TGTGCCAGCAGTTACTCGACCCTGGGGCACTTCTCTGGAAACACCATATATTTT
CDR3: CASSYSTLGHFSGNTIYF

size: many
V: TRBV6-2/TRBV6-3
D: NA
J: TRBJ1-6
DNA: TGTGCCAGCAGTTACTTCAATTCACCCCTCCACTTT
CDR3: CASSYFNSPLHF

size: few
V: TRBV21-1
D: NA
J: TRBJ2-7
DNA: TGTGCCAGCAACCCCAAGGACGAGCAGTACTTC
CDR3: CASNPKDEQYF